This section outlines one T cell receptor beta chain sequence together with its context. PCR was performed using 60 Vbeta and 13 Jbeta primers. Authors' data handling: It was a later analysis that counted 83 million or so unique TCR beta chains, of which approximately 11 million were shared. Clones were read by immunoSEQ multiplex PCR, and TCRdb kept only the in-frame ones, dropping some. The DNA was the basis for D and trimming; V, J and clone size are from that table. This sample has under 150,000 clones, with more than 80% found just once. Germline-derived CDR1 and CDR2 are SGHTA and FQGTGA. The V and J ends lost 5 bases and 4 bases respectively, with 17 bases between them. The CDR3 sequence is 15 residues long. The data stem from a study of cytomegalovirus exposure and HLA in healthy donors.

The V gene is TRBV7-3, the J gene TRBJ1-2, with a tentative D call TRBD1 (5 bases). Sequenced material: PBMCs. This clonotype was obtained from a woman aged 40 to 55 in good health and CMV-seropositive. The DNA for the CDR3 is TGTGCCAGCAGCCCCCTGGGAGGGGCTAGCTATGGCTACACCTTC. Translation gives CASSPLGGASYGYTF.